One sample yielded the 6 T cell receptor beta chains listed below, sequenced in a study of CD8+ T cells in alopecia areata. RNA was extracted and reverse transcribed into cDNA as the sequencing template. Sequenced by immunoSEQ multiplex PCR; TCRdb stores in-frame clones only, minus some. The repertoire holds approximately 210,000 clones, with approximately 72% as singletons. Treatment of the sample: oral pan-JAK inhibitor, 5-10 mg twice daily. This specimen was CD4+ T cells sorted from blood, taken at week 44, from a patient treated with tofacitinib. The origin of the receptors is a human donor with alopecia areata.

Written as DNA, the CDR3 is TGTGCCAGCAGGACAGGGGGCGGTGAAAAACTGTTTTTT. Its protein is CASRTGGGEKLFF. J is TRBJ1-4 and V is TRBV7-2; TRBD1 agrees at 10 bases. This CDR3 region has 13 residues. Germline trimming cut 6 bases from V and 7 bases from J; bases unmatched to any gene: 2. The germline CDR1 and CDR2 sequences are SGHTA and FQGNSA.

The DNA of the CDR3 is TGCGCCAGCAGCTTTCGTTGGGACAGGTCGATCAATGAGCAGTTCTTC. It specifies CASSFRWDRSINEQFF. V usage is TRBV5-1 and J usage is TRBJ2-1, with 8 bases matching TRBD1. J was trimmed by 6 bases and V by 2 bases; bases with no gene match: 10. The CDR3 length is 16 residues. Germline V gene lookup returns CDR1 SGHRS and CDR2 YFSETQ.

This clone was recorded a few times. The rearrangement joins TRBV27 to TRBJ2-1; the D gene is possibly TRBD2 (5 bases). The CDR3 spans 15 residues. In germline, CDR1 is MNHEY, CDR2 SMNVEV (reference sequence). Trimming removed 2 bases from V and 5 bases from J, with 13 bases in between. DNA for the CDR3: TGTGCCAGCAGTTTAGGCGGGCGCGACAACAATGAGCAGTTCTTC. Protein product: CASSLGGRDNNEQFF.

V and J are TRBV9 and TRBJ2-1, with 10 bases lining up with TRBD2. The CDR3 consists of 17 residues. The V gene's germline CDR1 is SGDLS and CDR2 YYNGEE. Losses at the gene ends were 3 bases for V and 0 bases for J; bases not matched to a gene: 6. CDR3 DNA: TGTGCCAGCAGCGCGCGACTAGCGGGTTACTCCTACAATGAGCAGTTCTTC. Encoded protein: CASSARLAGYSYNEQFF.

V usage is TRBV2 and J usage is TRBJ1-2; 7 bases are a match to TRBD1. Trimming removed 3 bases from V and 8 bases from J; junction bases left unmatched: 6. The germline V gene has CDR1 SNHLY and CDR2 FYNNEI. The CDR3 sequence is 13 residues long. The DNA for the CDR3 is TGTGCCAGCAGTGAGGACAGGTCTGGAGGCTACACCTTC. Protein: CASSEDRSGGYTF.

V gene TRBV29-1 combines with J gene TRBJ2-7, with 8 bases matching TRBD1. The length of the CDR3 is 14 residues. The junction had 9 bases not matched to a gene; V was cut back by 2 bases and J by 6 bases. Germline V gene lookup returns CDR1 SQVTM and CDR2 ANQGSEA. CDR3 loop: CSVETLTGTGEQYF. CDR3 nucleotide sequence: TGCAGCGTTGAAACCTTGACAGGGACAGGCGAGCAGTACTTC.